The sequence of this T cell receptor beta chain was determined in a study of chemoradiotherapy in HPV16-positive cancers. Clones were read by immunoSEQ multiplex PCR, and TCRdb kept only the in-frame ones, dropping some. The data show around 40,000 clones, approximately 73% seen once. The specimen was blood, collected from a patient who underwent chemoradiotherapy. The sequence came from a human donor with HPV-associated anogenital cancer.

For the CDR3, the DNA is TGTGCCTGGACCCAGGGGGACCGCCACGAGCAGTACTTC. Translating gives CAWTQGDRHEQYF. The gene calls are TRBV30 and TRBJ2-7, with TRBD1 identical over 7 bases. Per the germline V gene, CDR1 is GTSNPN and CDR2 is SVGIG (reference sequence). CDR3 size: 13 residues. Trimming cost V 4 bases and J 5 bases; bases outside gene matches: 8.